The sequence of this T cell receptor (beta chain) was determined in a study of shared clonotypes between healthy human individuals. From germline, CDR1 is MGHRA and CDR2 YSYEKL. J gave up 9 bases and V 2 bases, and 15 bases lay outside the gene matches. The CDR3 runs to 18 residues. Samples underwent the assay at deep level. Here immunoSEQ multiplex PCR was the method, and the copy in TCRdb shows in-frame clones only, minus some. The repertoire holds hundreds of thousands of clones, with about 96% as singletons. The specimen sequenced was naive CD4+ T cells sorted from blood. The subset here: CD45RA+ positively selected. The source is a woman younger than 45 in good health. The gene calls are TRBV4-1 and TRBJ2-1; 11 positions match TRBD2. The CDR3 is CASSQSPLSGGGKGEQFF. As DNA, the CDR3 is TGCGCCAGCAGCCAAAGCCCCCTTAGCGGGGGGGGTAAGGGTGAGCAGTTCTTC.